A selection of T cell receptor beta chains follows, all from one sample in a study of T cell responses to AZD1222 COVID-19 vaccine. Sequenced by immunoSEQ multiplex PCR; TCRdb stores in-frame clones only, minus some. The sample holds over 100,000 clones; roughly 93% are singletons and the top ten take under 1.2%. The specimen comprised peripheral blood, sampled 28 days after the second AZD1222 dose. These TCRs come from an adult who received the AZD1222 COVID-19 vaccine. Each CDR3 is given with its conserved first and last residue. The D gene is left open where the match is weak. Some rows mark clone size as missing; the rest say once, few, many or name a class of expanded clone.

V	size	J	D	length	DNA	CDR3
TRBV6-5	-	TRBJ2-2	-	12	TGTGCCAGCAGTTACGACACCGGGGAGCTGTTTTTT	CASSYDTGELFF
TRBV4-1	once	TRBJ1-4	-	13	TGCGCCAGCAGTAGAGGGGACACTGAAAAACTGTTTTTT	CASSRGDTEKLFF
TRBV6-5	-	TRBJ2-1	-	14	TGTGCCAGCAGTTACGGGCCCTACGGCAATGAGCAGTTCTTC	CASSYGPYGNEQFF
TRBV28	-	TRBJ2-1	-	16	TGTGCCAGCAGTTTTGGTTCGCGGGATCACTACAATGAGCAGTTCTTC	CASSFGSRDHYNEQFF
TRBV28	-	TRBJ1-4	-	15	TGTGCCAGCAGTTTACTAACGGGGTCTGGTGAAAAACTGTTTTTT	CASSLLTGSGEKLFF
TRBV29-1	-	TRBJ1-5	-	12	TGCAGCGTGTCAGGTAGCAATCAGCCCCAGCATTTT	CSVSGSNQPQHF
TRBV2	once	TRBJ2-3	-	14	TGTGCCAGCAGGGCAGGGGCCAACACAGATACGCAGTATTTT	CASRAGANTDTQYF
TRBV2	-	TRBJ2-7	TRBD1	15	TGTGCCAGCAGTGACGGGATGGGACAGATTTACGAGCAGTACTTC	CASSDGMGQIYEQYF
TRBV5-4	-	TRBJ2-2	-	13	TGTGCCAGCAGCTTTTTACAGGGCGGGGAGCTGTTTTTT	CASSFLQGGELFF
TRBV5-5	-	TRBJ2-7	TRBD1	13	TGTGCCAGCAGCTTACGACAGGGCTACGAGCAGTACTTC	CASSLRQGYEQYF
TRBV5-4	-	TRBJ1-2	TRBD1	14	TGTGCCAGCAGCGGACCGGGACAGGAGCAAGGCTACACCTTC	CASSGPGQEQGYTF
TRBV5-1	-	TRBJ2-7	-	16	TGCGCCAGCAGCGCGCTTCCCGGGACGGACTCCTACGAGCAGTACTTC	CASSALPGTDSYEQYF
TRBV5-1	-	TRBJ2-3	-	11	TGCGCCAGCAGCTCAGCAGATACGCAGTATTTT	CASSSADTQYF
TRBV7-3	-	TRBJ2-2	TRBD2	18	TGTGCCAGCAGCTCGGGGACTAGCGGGGAAGCGAACACCGGGGAGCTGTTTTTT	CASSSGTSGEANTGELFF
TRBV5-7	-	TRBJ1-6	-	14	TGTGCCAGCAGCTCCCACCAGGCGAATTCACCCCTCCACTTT	CASSSHQANSPLHF
TRBV20-1	-	TRBJ1-2	-	11	TGCAGTGCTAGGGGGGACTATGGCTACACCTTC	CSARGDYGYTF
TRBV19	-	TRBJ1-5	-	14	TGTGCCAGTAGTATGGGACGACGCAATCAGCCCCAGCATTTT	CASSMGRRNQPQHF
TRBV5-4	-	TRBJ2-1	TRBD2	15	TGTGCCAGCAGGTCTAGCGGGAGTGAGTACAATGAGCAGTTCTTC	CASRSSGSEYNEQFF
TRBV29-1	-	TRBJ1-2	-	13	TGCAGCGCTGCGGGACCCCGGGGTTATGGCTACACCTTC	CSAAGPRGYGYTF
TRBV5-6	-	TRBJ2-7	-	14	TGTGCCAGCAGCTCCACCGGGACTCACTACGAGCAGTACTTC	CASSSTGTHYEQYF